This T cell receptor (beta chain) derives from a study of patients and donors after allogeneic stem cell transplantation. The CDR3 consists of 14 residues. Looked up from germline, CDR1 is MNHEY and CDR2 is SMNVEV (reference sequence). After removal of 4 bases from V and 8 bases from J, the junction contained 6 bases not matched to a gene. TCRdb re-called the RT-PCR reads with MiXCR, one entry per CDR3 protein. The sample has about 960,000 distinct CDR3 sequences, about a sixth seen once; the top ten hold around 6%. There are a few counts of this clonotype. The sample comprised blood, either unsorted or a sorted T cell fraction (not recorded which). This sequence was found in a human donor who was either an allogeneic HSCT recipient or a stem cell or donor lymphocyte infusion donor (not recorded which). It is not recorded whose cells these are; they may come from a transplant donor. The rearrangement uses TRBV27 and TRBJ2-1, with 9 bases matching TRBD2. CDR3 residues: CASSSGTSMYEQFF. The CDR3 region has the DNA TGTGCCAGCAGTTCCGGGACTAGCATGTATGAGCAGTTCTTC.